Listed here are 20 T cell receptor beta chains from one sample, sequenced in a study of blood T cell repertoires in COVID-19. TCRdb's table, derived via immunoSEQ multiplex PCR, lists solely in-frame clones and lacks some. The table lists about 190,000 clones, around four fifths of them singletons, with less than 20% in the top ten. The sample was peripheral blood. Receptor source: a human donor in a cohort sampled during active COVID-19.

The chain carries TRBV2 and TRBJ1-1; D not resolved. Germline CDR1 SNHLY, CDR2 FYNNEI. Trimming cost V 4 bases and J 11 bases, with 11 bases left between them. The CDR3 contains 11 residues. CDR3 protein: CASSVENGAFF. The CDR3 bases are TGTGCCAGCAGTGTCGAAAACGGGGCTTTCTTT.

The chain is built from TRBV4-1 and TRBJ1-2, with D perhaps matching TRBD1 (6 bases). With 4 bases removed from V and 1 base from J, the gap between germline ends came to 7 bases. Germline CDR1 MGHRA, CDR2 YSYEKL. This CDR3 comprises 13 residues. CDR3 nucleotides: TGCGCCAGCAGCCGACAGGTTAACTATGGCTACACCTTC. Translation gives CASSRQVNYGYTF.

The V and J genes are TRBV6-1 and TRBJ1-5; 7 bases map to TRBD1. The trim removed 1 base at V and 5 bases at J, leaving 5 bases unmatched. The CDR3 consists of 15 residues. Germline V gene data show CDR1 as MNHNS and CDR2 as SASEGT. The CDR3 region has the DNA TGTGCCAGCAGTGAAGGTGGACAGGACTATCAGCCCCAGCATTTT. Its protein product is CASSEGGQDYQPQHF.

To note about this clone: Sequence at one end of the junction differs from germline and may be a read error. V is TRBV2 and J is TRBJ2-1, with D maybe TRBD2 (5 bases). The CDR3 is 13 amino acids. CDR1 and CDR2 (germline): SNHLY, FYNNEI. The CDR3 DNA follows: TGTGCCAGTAGTGAGGAGGCCTACAATGAGCAGTTCTTC. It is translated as CASSEEAYNEQFF.

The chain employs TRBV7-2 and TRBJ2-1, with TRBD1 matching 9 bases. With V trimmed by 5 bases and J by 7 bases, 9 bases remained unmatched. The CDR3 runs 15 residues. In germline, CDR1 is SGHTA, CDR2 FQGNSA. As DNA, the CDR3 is TGTGCCAGCAGCCCGGACAGGGGTAGTCGAAATGAGCAGTTCTTC. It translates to CASSPDRGSRNEQFF.

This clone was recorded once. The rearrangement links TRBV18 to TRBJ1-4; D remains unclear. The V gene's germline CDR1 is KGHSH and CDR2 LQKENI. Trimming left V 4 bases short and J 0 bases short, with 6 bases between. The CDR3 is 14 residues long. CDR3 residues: CASSQLATNEKLFF. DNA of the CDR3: TGTGCCAGCTCACAACTTGCAACTAATGAAAAACTGTTTTTT.

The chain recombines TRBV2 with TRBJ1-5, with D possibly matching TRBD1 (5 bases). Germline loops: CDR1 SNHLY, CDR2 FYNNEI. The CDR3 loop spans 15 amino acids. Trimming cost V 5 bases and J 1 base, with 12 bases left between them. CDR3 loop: CASSSGGGSNQPQHF. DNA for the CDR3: TGTGCCAGCAGTTCCGGGGGGGGGAGCAATCAGCCCCAGCATTTT. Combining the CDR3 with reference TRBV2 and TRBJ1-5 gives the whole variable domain EPEVTQTPSHQVTQMGQEVILRCVPISNHLYFYWYRQILGQKVEFLVSFYNNEISEKSEIFDDQFSVERPDGSNFTLKIRSTKLEDSAMYFCASSSGGGSNQPQHFGDGTRLSIL.

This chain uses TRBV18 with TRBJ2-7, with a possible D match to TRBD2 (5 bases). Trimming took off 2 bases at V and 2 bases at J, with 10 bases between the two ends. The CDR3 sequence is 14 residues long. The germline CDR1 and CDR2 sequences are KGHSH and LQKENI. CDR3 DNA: TGTGCCAGCTCACCAACTAGGGAAGCCTACGAGCAGTACTTC. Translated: CASSPTREAYEQYF.

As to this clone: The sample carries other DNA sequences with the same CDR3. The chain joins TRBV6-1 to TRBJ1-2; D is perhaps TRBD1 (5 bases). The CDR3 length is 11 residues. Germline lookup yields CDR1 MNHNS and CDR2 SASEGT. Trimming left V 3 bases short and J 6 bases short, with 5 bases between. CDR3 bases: TGTGCCAGCAGTGAGGGGCATGGCTACACCTTC. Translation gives CASSEGHGYTF.

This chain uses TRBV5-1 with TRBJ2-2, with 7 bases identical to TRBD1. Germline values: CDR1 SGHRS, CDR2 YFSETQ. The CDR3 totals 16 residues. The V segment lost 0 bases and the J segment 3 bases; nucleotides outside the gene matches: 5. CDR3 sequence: CASSLEGTADTGELFF. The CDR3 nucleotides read TGCGCCAGCAGCTTGGAAGGGACAGCAGACACCGGGGAGCTGTTTTTT.

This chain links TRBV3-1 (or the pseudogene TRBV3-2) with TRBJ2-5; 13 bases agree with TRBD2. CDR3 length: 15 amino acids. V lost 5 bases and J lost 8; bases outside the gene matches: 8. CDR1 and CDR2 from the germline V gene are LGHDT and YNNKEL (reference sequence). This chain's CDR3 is CASSSRTSGGRTQYF. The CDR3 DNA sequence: TGTGCCAGCAGCTCCCGGACTAGCGGGGGCCGAACCCAGTACTTC.

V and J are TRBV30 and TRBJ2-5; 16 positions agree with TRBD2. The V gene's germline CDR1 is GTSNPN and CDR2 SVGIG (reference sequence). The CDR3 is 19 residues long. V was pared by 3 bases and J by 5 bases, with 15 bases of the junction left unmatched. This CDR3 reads CAWSTGTSGRAPPEETQYF. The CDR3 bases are TGTGCCTGGAGCACCGGGACTAGCGGGAGGGCCCCCCCGGAGGAGACCCAGTACTTC. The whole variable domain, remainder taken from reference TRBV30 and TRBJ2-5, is SQTIHQWPATLVQPVGSPLSLECTVEGTSNPNLYWYRQAAGRGLQLLFYSVGIGQISSEVPQNLSASRPQDRQFILSSKKLLLSDSGFYLCAWSTGTSGRAPPEETQYFGPGTRLLVL.

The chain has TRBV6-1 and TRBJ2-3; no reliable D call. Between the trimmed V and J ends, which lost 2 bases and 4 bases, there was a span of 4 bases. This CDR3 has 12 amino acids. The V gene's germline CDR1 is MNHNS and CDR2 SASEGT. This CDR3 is CASSEPADTQYF. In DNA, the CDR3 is TGTGCCAGCAGTGAACCGGCAGATACGCAGTATTTT.

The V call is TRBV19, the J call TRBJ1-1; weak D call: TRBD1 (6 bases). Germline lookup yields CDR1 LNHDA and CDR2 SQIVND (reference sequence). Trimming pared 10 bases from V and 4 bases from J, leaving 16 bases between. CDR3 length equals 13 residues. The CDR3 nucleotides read TGTGCCACAGGGGAGGGAACAGGCACTGAAGCTTTCTTT. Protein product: CATGEGTGTEAFF.

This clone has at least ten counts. This CDR3 reads CASSVTDRVSGYTF. The CDR3 nucleotides are TGTGCCAGCAGCGTGACGGACAGGGTATCTGGCTACACCTTC. This chain uses TRBV9 with TRBJ1-2; TRBD1 aligns across 8 bases. There are 14 residues in the CDR3. Germline-derived CDR1 and CDR2 are SGDLS and YYNGEE. Trimming at V came to 2 bases and at J to 7 bases, leaving 7 bases not matched to a gene. The variable domain in full, completed from reference TRBV9 and TRBJ1-2, reads DSGVTQTPKHLITATGQRVTLRCSPRSGDLSVYWYQQSLDQGLQFLIQYYNGEERAKGNILERFSAQQFPDLHSELNLSSLELGDSALYFCASSVTDRVSGYTFGSGTRLTVV.

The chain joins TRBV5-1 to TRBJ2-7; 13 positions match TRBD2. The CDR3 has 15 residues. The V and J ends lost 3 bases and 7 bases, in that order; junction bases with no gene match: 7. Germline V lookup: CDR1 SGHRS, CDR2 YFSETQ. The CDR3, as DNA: TGCGCCAGCAGCTCGACTAGCGGGGGGCAGGGGGAGCAGTACGTC. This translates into CASSSTSGGQGEQYV.

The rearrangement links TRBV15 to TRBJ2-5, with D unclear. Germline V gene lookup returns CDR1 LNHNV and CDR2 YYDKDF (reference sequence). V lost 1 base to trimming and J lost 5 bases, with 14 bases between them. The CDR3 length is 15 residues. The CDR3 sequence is CATSRVAERFETQYF. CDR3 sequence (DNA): TGTGCCACCAGCAGAGTTGCGGAACGGTTCGAGACCCAGTACTTC.

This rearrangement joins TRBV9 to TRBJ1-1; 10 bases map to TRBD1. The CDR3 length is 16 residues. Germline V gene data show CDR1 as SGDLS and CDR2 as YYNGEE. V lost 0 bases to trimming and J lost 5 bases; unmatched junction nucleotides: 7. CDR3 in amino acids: CASSVGPGTGATEAFF. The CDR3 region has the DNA TGTGCCAGCAGCGTAGGACCCGGGACAGGGGCGACTGAAGCTTTCTTT.

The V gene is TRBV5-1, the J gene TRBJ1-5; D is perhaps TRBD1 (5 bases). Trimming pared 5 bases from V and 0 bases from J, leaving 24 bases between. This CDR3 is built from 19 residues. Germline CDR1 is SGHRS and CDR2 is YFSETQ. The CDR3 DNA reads TGCGCCAGCAGAACTGAGTACGGCACGGGGGGGTATAGCAATCAGCCCCAGCATTTT. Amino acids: CASRTEYGTGGYSNQPQHF. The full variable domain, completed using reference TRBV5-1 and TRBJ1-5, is KAGVTQTPRYLIKTRGQQVTLSCSPISGHRSVSWYQQTPGQGLQFLFEYFSETQRNKGNFPGRFSGRQFSNSRSEMNVSTLELGDSALYLCASRTEYGTGGYSNQPQHFGDGTRLSIL.

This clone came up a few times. CDR3 sequence: CASSTTGLNTEAFF. For the CDR3, the DNA is TGTGCCAGCAGCACAACAGGCCTCAACACTGAAGCTTTCTTT. The chain has TRBV9 and TRBJ1-1; D might be TRBD1 (5 bases). Germline CDR1 SGDLS, CDR2 YYNGEE. This CDR3 is 14 amino acids long. The germline V and J ends were trimmed by 4 bases and 2 bases, with 12 bases remaining between them.